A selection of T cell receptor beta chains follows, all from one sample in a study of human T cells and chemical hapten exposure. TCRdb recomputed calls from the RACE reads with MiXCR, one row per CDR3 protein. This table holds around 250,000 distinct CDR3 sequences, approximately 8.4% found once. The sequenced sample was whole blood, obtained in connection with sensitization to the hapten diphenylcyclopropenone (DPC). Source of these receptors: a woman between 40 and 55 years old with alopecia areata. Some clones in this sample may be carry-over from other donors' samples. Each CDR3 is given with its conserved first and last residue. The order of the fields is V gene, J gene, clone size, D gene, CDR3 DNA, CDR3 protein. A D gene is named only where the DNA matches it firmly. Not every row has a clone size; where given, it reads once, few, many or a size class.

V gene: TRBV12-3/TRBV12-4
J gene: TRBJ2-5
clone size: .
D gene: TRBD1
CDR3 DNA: TGTGCCAGCAGTTTAGGGGGGACAGGGTATGAGACCCAGTACTTC
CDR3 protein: CASSLGGTGYETQYF

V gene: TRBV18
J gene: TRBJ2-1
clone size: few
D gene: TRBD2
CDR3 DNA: TGTGCCAGCTCACCACGGGGACTAGCGAAGGTCACTGAGCAGTTCTTC
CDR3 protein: CASSPRGLAKVTEQFF

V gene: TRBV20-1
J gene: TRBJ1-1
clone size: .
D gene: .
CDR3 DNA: TGCAGTGTTACGGGGAACACTGAAGCTTTCTTT
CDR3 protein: CSVTGNTEAFF

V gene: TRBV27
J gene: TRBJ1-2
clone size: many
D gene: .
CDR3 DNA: TGTGCCAGCAGACCCCATAGGGGAGCCTATGGCTACACCTTC
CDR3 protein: CASRPHRGAYGYTF

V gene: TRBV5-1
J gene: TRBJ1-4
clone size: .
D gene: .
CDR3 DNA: TGCGCCAGCAGCTTGGCCCAAGGGGCTTCATTTAATGAAAAACTGTTTTTT
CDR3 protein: CASSLAQGASFNEKLFF

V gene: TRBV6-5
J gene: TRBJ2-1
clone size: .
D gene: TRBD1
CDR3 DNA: TGTGCCAGCAGTCCGGACAGGGGGCTCGGGCCTAGCTCCTACGAGCAGTTCTTC
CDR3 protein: CASSPDRGLGPSSYEQFF

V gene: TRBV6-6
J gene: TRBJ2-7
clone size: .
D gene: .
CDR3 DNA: TGTGCCAGCAGTTCCCAACGTGGTAAGGGACACCTCTACGGGGAGCAGTACTTC
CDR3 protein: CASSSQRGKGHLYGEQYF

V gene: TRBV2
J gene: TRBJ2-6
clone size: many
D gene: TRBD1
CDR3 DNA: TGTGCCAGCAGACATGGGACAGGGCGTTCCGGGGCCAACGTCCTGACTTTC
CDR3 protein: CASRHGTGRSGANVLTF

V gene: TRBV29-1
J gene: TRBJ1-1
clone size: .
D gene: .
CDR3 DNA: TGCAGCGTCCGGAACAGGGCTGAAGCTTTCTTT
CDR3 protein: CSVRNRAEAFF

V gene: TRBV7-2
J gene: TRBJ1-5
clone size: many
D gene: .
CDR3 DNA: TGTGCCAGCAGCCATCGGGATCAGCCCCAGCATTTT
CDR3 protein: CASSHRDQPQHF

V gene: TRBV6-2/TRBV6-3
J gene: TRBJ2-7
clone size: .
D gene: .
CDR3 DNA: TGTGCCAGCAGTTACTCGTCGCGGCAGCGAATCTCCTACGAGCAGTACTTC
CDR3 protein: CASSYSSRQRISYEQYF

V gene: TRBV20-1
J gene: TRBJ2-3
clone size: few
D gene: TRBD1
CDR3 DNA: TGCAGTGCTATCCCCCAGGGGGCGTTTCGGACAGATACGCAGTATTTT
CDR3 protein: CSAIPQGAFRTDTQYF

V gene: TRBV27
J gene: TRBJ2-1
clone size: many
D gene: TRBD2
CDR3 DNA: TGTGCCACCGCTCCCCGACTAGCCAGAAATGAGCAGTTCTTC
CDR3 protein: CATAPRLARNEQFF

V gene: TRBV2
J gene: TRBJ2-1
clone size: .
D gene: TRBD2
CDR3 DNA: TGTGCCAGCAGTGACGGCGGGAGCTCTAGTGAGCAGTTCTTC
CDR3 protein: CASSDGGSSSEQFF

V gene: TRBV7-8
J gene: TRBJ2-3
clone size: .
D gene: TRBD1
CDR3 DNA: TGTGCCAGCAGCTCCCTAACAGGGGGCATTACCACAGATACGCAGTATTTT
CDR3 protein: CASSSLTGGITTDTQYF

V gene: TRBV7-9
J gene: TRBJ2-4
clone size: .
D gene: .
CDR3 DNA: TGTGCCAGCAGCTTTTCTGACCGGGACCAGTCAAACATTCAGTACTTC
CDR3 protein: CASSFSDRDQSNIQYF

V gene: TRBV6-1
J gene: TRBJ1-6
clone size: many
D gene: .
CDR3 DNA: TGTGCCAGCAGTGATGCAGTGGATAATTCACCCCTCCACTTT
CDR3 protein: CASSDAVDNSPLHF

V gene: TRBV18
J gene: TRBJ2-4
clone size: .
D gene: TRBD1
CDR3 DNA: TGTGCCAGCTCGGTGCAGGGGGTAGAGGCCAAAAACATTCAGTACTTC
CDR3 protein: CASSVQGVEAKNIQYF

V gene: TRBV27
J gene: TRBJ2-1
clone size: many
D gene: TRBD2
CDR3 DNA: TGTGCCAGCAGTTTTGGATCTAGCGGGAGGGAGTTCTTC
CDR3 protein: CASSFGSSGREFF

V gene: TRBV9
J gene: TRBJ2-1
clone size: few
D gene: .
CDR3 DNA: TGTGCCAGCAGCGTAGAAATTGGGAGTCCCTGGGGGCAGTTCTTC
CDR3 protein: CASSVEIGSPWGQFF

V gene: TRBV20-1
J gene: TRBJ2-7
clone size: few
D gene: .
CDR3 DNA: TGCAGTGCTAGAGATCCACGGGGCTCCTACGAGCAGTACTTC
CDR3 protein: CSARDPRGSYEQYF

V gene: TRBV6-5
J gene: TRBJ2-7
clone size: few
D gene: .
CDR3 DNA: TGTGCCAGCGGAGTAGCGAGTACCCACGAGCAGTACTTC
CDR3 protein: CASGVASTHEQYF

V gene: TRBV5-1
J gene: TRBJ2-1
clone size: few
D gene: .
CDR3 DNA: TGCGCCAGCAGCCCGCGGTCCAGCCCCAATGATGAGCAGTTCTTC
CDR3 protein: CASSPRSSPNDEQFF

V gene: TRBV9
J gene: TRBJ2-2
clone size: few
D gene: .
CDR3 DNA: TGTGCCAGCAGCGTAGGGACTATAGACACCGGGGAGCTGTTTTTT
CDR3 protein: CASSVGTIDTGELFF

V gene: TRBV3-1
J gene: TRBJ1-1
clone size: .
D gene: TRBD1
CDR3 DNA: TGTGCCAGCAGCGCAGGACTGAGGACAGGGAAGAACACTGAAGCTTTCTTT
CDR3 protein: CASSAGLRTGKNTEAFF

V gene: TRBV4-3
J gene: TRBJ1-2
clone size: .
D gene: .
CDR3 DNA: TGCGCCAGCAGCCAAGATGGGCGCGGTACGGGGACGATCAGTGGCTACACCTTC
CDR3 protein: CASSQDGRGTGTISGYTF

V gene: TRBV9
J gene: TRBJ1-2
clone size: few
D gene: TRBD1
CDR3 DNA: TGTGCCAGCAGCCCCTCCGGGACAGGGGGCCATGGCTACACCTTC
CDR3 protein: CASSPSGTGGHGYTF

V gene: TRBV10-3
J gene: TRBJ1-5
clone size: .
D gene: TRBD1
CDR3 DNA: TGTGCCATCAGTGGGGACAGTTATAGCAATCAGCCCCAGCATTTT
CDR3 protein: CAISGDSYSNQPQHF

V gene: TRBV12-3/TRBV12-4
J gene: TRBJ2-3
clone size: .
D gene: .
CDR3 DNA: TGTGCCAGCACTCACACTAGCACAGATACGCAGTATTTT
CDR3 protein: CASTHTSTDTQYF